This TCR beta chain emerged from a study of CD8 T cells in ankylosing spondylitis (TCRdb year 2017). Turning to the overall study: The study profiled T cell receptor beta repertoires in healthy donors and ankylosing spondylitis patients to find disease-linked TCR variants. The full study cohort was made up of over 20 ankylosing spondylitis patients and some 100 healthy donors. Peripheral blood was sampled, and synovial fluid was additionally collected from ankylosing spondylitis patients.

Overall study results and their limits: Blood from ankylosing spondylitis patients appeared to be characterized by a TCR beta motif composed of several highly homologous amino acid variants. Significant enrichment of the disease-linked clones was reported in matched synovial fluid samples from ankylosing spondylitis patients. Some of the motif variants had been reported before in the synovial fluid and blood of reactive arthritis patients, a finding that suggests common disease-initiation mechanisms. In peripheral blood, the disease-linked clones were found at relatively low frequencies and had a CD8+ phenotype.

Per the germline V gene (reference sequence), SEHNR is the CDR1 and FQNEAQ is the CDR2. Including cysteine and phenylalanine, the CDR3 has 16 amino acids. The CDR3 DNA has 48 bases and is translated from base 1. Germline trimming amounts to 5 bases on V and 2 bases on J, with 6 as the count of junction bases outside the gene matches. This clonotype was seen a few times. Its specific antigen is unknown. The sample holds no much larger clone one base away, and base qualities are not on file. The data were produced on an Illumina HiSeq 2500. TCR beta libraries were prepared by quantitative 5'-RACE with molecular barcodes. Per the authors' processing: Disease-linked TCR variants were identified with a new computational method built on a probabilistic model of VDJ rearrangement. TCRdb took the public reads, trimmed them with fastp at Q25, ran MiXCR for clone calling and kept in-frame beta chains. Rows are unified per CDR3 protein, each entry keeping the most common DNA and genes. TCRdb, not the authors, supplied the V and J calls. Recorded for this sample are around 480,000 distinct CDR3 sequences; roughly a sixth of them occurred a single time. Under 1.2% of the sample is taken by the ten largest.

Sequences were obtained from blood, either unsorted or a sorted T cell fraction (not recorded which). Rearrangement joined TRBV7-9 to TRBJ1-3, with 10 junctional bases fitting TRBD1. The receptor comes from a male donor with ankylosing spondylitis. The CDR3 sequence is CASSPPGTGAGNTIYF. The DNA sequence is given as TGTGCCAGCAGCCCCCCCGGGACAGGGGCTGGAAACACCATATATTTT.